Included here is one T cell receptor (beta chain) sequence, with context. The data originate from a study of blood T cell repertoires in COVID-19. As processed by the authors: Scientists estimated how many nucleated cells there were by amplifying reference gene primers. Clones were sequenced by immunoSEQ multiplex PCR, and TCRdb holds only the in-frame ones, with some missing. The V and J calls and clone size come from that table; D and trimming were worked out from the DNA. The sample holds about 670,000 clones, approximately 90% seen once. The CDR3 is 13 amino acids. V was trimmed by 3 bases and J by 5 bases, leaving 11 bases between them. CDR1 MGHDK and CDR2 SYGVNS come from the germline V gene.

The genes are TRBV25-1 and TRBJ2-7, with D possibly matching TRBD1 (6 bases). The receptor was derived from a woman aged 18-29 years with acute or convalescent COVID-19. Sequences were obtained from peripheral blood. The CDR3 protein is CASSDQQGHEQYF. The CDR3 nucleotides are TGTGCCAGCAGTGACCAACAGGGCCACGAGCAGTACTTC.